This T cell receptor beta chain was found in a study of tumor-infiltrating lymphocytes in glioblastoma multiforme. Whole-study findings and limits: Just one glioblastoma patient contributed to the TCR-mutation comparison.

As to this clonotype: Its antigen is unidentified. An end of the junction does not agree with germline; a read error may underlie this.

Three nested ARM-PCR rounds with V-beta and C-beta primers built TCRB libraries. A C-beta primer primed TCRB cDNA from about 0.5 ug RNA. TCRdb itself ran the multiplex PCR reads through MiXCR, one entry per CDR3 protein. The sample lists 15,000 to 20,000 distinct CDR3 sequences, roughly 64% seen once, with 15% to 20% in the top ten. Sequenced material: peripheral blood. The clonotype comes from a male donor with glioblastoma.

The CDR3 is CAGSKRLGGSQYF. CDR3 sequence (DNA): TGTGCCGGCAGCAAGCGACTAGGTGGGAGCCAGTACTTC. V gene TRBV11-3 combines with J gene TRBJ2-5, with TRBD2 as a possible D gene (6 bases). In germline, CDR1 is SGHNT, CDR2 YENEEA. The CDR3 sequence is 13 residues long.